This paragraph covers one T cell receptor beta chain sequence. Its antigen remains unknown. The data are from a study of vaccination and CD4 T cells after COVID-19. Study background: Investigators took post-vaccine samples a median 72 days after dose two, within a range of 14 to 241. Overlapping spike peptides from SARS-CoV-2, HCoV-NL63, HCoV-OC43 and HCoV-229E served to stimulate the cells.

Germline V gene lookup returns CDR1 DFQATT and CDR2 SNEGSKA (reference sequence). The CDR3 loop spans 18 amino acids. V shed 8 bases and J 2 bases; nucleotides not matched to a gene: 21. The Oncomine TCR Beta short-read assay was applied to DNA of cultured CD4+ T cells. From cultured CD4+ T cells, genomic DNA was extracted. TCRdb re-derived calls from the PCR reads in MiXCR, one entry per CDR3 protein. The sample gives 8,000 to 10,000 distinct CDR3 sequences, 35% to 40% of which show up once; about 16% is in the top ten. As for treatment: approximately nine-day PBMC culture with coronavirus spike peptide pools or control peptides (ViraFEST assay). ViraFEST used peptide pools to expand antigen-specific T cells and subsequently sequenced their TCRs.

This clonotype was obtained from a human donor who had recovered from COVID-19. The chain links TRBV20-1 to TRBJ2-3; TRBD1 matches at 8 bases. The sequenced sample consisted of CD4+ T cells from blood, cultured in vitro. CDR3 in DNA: TGCAGTCCCTGGGGCGGCAGGGGGCTTTTACGAGACACAGATACGCAGTATTTT. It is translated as CSPWGGRGLLRDTDTQYF.